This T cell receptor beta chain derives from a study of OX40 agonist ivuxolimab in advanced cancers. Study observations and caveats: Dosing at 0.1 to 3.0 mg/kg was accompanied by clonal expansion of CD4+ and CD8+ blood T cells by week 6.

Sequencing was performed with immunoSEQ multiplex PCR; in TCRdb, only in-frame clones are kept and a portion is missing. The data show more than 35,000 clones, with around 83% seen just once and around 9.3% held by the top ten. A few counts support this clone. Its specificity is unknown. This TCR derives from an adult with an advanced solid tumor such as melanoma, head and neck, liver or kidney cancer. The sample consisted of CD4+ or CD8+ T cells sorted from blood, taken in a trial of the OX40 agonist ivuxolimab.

The CDR3 region has the DNA TGTGCCAGTAGTTCCCATTCAGGGACAGGGAACACTGAAGCTTTCTTT. It yields the protein CASSSHSGTGNTEAFF. V gene TRBV19 combines with J gene TRBJ1-1; 8 positions agree with TRBD1. The trim removed 5 bases at V and 1 base at J, leaving 9 bases unmatched. The CDR3 extends over 16 amino acids. CDR1 is LNHDA, CDR2 SQIVND, per germline (reference sequence).